Only a few counts were recorded for the clone carrying this T cell receptor beta chain. Its matching antigen is unknown. This entry belongs to a study of T cell repertoires in cytomegalovirus infection. Across the whole study: CMV epitopes used comprised recently identified HLA-C-restricted ones and well-studied HLA-B-restricted ones. Public signatures in TCR beta pointed to CMV infection and matching HLA type. Study conclusions and caveats: The response measured ex vivo was dominated by TCR beta clonotypes (HLA-C-restricted and CMV-specific).

In germline, CDR1 is SGHTA, CDR2 FQGNSA. Trimming stripped 4 bases from V and 7 bases from J, with 19 bases between. This CDR3 is built from 15 residues. TCRdb re-derived calls from the reads in MiXCR, one entry per CDR3 protein. The table includes about 500,000 distinct CDR3 sequences, 33% detected once. This TCR was recovered from a human donor in good health (CMV status not recorded). Some clones in this sample may be carry-over from other donors' samples. The chain couples TRBV7-2 to TRBJ1-1; D is perhaps TRBD1 (6 bases). Specimen: cultured PBMCs, collected from culture after CMV antigen stimulation. CDR3 DNA: TGTGCCAGCAGCTCACTCGCCATACAGGGCAGTGAAGCTTTCTTT. Its translation: CASSSLAIQGSEAFF.